This T cell receptor (beta chain) was sequenced during a study of T cells in localized non-small cell lung cancer. Broader study findings: Turning up in adjacent lung were a median roughly 60 of the top 100 tumor clones. Density of T cells in blood, when higher, went with longer overall survival. Uninvolved adjacent lung showed the highest T cell clonality, exceeding tumor.

Sequenced by immunoSEQ multiplex PCR; TCRdb stores in-frame clones only, minus some. Among about 21,000 clones listed, approximately 91% were seen once. Remarks on this clone: Its matching antigen is unknown.

Germline-derived CDR1 and CDR2 are SGHNT and YYREEE (reference sequence). Trimming took 5 bases from V and 2 from J, leaving 18 bases between them. The length of the CDR3 is 16 residues. Sequencing was performed on peripheral blood mononuclear cells, taken before any cancer treatment. The chain has TRBV5-4 and TRBJ2-3; D may be TRBD2 (7 bases). This clonotype was sampled from a male donor older than 55 with stage II lung adenocarcinoma. In DNA form, the CDR3 reads TGTGCCAGCAGTGAGGGGGGGGGAAGATTCACAGATACGCAGTATTTT. Translating gives CASSEGGGRFTDTQYF.